Below, one TCR beta chain is given with its context. This entry is derived from a study of T cell clones after liver transplantation. Turning to the study itself: Immunosuppression withdrawal was tried within 2 years after liver transplantation in this trial. Post-transplant blood was tracked for graft-donor-reactive T cell clones identified in a pre-transplant mixed lymphocyte reaction. Until 12-24 months post-transplant, subjects got standard immunosuppression and no induction.

Trimming left V 2 bases short and J 0 bases short, with 7 bases between. Germline CDR1 is SEHNR and CDR2 is FQNEAQ (reference sequence). The CDR3 runs to 15 residues. Data came from immunoSEQ multiplex PCR; TCRdb stores just in-frame clones and leaves some out. The sample shows more than 100,000 clones, about 80% of them seen only once. The sequence derives from a human patient who received a liver transplant. Some of the T cells may derive from the graft donor. The chain recombines TRBV7-9 with TRBJ1-4; no clear D. Sequenced material: CD4+ T cells from blood, taken approximately 4 years after liver transplant. CDR3 coding DNA: TGTGCCAGCAGCTTACGGAACTCAACTAATGAAAAACTGTTTTTT. Translating gives CASSLRNSTNEKLFF.